This TCR beta chain was recorded in a study of T cell responses to AZD1222 COVID-19 vaccine. Overall study findings and caveats: In the spike-specific TCR repertoire, nearly half reportedly target unmutated variant regions. Clonal diversity was possibly underestimated; the donors were predominantly white British and more often female. Receipt of two AZD1222 doses was followed by a rise in Spike-specific TCR breadth and depth. The study sampled repertoires only after the peak T cell response.

Only in-frame clones appear in the TCRdb table, and some are missing; sequencing was by immunoSEQ multiplex PCR. The sample yields some 100,000 clones, roughly 89% seen once. Concerning this clone itself: Its antigen is not identified. The same CDR3 arises from other DNA sequences in this sample as well.

The sequences come from peripheral blood, collected on day 0 of AZD1222 vaccination. The receptor comes from an adult in good health.

The chain's CDR3 is CASSLAGSTYEQYF. In DNA form, the CDR3 reads TGTGCCAGCAGCCTAGCGGGTTCGACCTACGAGCAGTACTTC. The rearrangement uses TRBV6-2 or TRBV6-3 and TRBJ2-7; 8 bases agree with TRBD2. The CDR3 spans 14 residues. Trimming took 6 bases from V and 2 from J; bases not matched to a gene: 6. CDR1 MNHEY and CDR2 SVGEGT come from the germline V gene.